This TCR beta chain emerged from a study of early T cells in non-severe SARS-CoV-2 infection. Turning to the study itself: Bulk RNA from unsorted whole blood was sequenced; chains were unpaired.

The CDR3 spans 13 residues. Germline V CDR1 and CDR2: DFQATT, SNEGSKA (reference sequence). V lost 4 bases and J lost 8; bases outside the gene matches: 8. TCRdb independently ran MiXCR on the 5' RACE reads; one entry per CDR3 protein. The profile covers about 32,000 distinct CDR3 sequences, with around 4.3% appearing a single time and about 6% taken by the ten largest. This clonotype was seen repeatedly, ten times or more. The sequenced sample consisted of whole blood. The receptor comes from an adult who was a healthcare worker with PCR-confirmed SARS-CoV-2 infection or an uninfected control (not recorded which). This sequence joins TRBV20-1 and TRBJ1-2, with 9 bases aligning to TRBD1. The CDR3 here is CSATQQGAMGYTF. In DNA, the CDR3 is TGCAGTGCTACGCAACAGGGGGCGATGGGCTACACCTTC.